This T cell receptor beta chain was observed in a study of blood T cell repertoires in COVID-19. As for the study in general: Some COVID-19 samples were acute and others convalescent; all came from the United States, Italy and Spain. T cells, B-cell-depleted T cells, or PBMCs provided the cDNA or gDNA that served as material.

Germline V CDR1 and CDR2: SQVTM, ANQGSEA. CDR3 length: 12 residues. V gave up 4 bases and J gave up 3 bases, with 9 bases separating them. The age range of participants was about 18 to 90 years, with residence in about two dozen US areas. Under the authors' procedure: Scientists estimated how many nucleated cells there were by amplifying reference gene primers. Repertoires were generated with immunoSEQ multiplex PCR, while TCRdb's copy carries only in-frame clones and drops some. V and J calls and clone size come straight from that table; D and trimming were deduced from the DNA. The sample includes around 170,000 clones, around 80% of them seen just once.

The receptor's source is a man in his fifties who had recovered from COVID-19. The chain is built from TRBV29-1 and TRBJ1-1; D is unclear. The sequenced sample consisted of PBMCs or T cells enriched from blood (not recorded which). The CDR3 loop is CSVGRGYTEAFF. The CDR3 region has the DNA TGCAGCGTTGGTCGCGGGTACACTGAAGCTTTCTTT.